The sequence of this TCR beta chain was determined in a study of T cells in Graves' hyperthyroidism and ophthalmopathy. Germline assignment: CDR1 LNHDA and CDR2 SQIVND (reference sequence). CDR3 length equals 20 residues. The ends lost 5 bases at V and 2 bases at J; junction bases unmatched: 16. Study conclusions and caveats: Onset of ophthalmopathy came a median approximately 6 months after the model predicted it. Among clonotypes expanded in thyroid above 0.001, most were also found in blood.

Used for diagnoses were clinical symptoms, serum thyroxine and TRAb, thyroid ultrasound and orbital computed tomography. The investigators amplified TCR beta CDR3 regions from RNA transcripts. First-round RT-PCR of the TCR CDR3 relied on the HTBI primer set. From the multiplex PCR reads, TCRdb called clonotypes with MiXCR, one entry per CDR3 protein. The sample gives around 600,000 distinct CDR3 sequences, more than 12% of which show up once; about an eighth is in the top ten. A few counts support this clonotype. Its antigen is not identified. V is TRBV19 and J is TRBJ2-2; 11 bases agree with TRBD1. The sample was blood. The sequence derives from a woman aged 50 to 60 with Graves' ophthalmopathy. This CDR3 is CASSPRTGGLVLLNTGELFF. Written as DNA, the CDR3 is TGTGCCAGTAGTCCAAGGACAGGGGGCTTGGTTCTCCTTAACACCGGGGAGCTGTTTTTT.